What follows describes a single T cell receptor (beta chain). Profiled with immunoSEQ multiplex PCR; TCRdb holds only in-frame clones, not every one. The sample records approximately 2,000,000 clones, 85% to 95% being singletons. These data originate in a study of shared clonotypes between healthy human individuals. V lost 7 bases to trimming and J lost 2 bases, with 12 bases between them. There are 13 residues in the CDR3. The germline V gene has CDR1 SGHNT and CDR2 YENEEA. This sequence joins TRBV11-3 and TRBJ2-7; D call uncertain. The sequencing input was naive CD4+ T cells from PBMCs. Subset defined: CD45RA+ positively selected. The source is a man aged 18 to 29 in good health. Some clones in this sample may be carry-over from other donors' samples. Here the CDR3 reads CASIRCNTYEQYF. DNA of the CDR3: TGTGCCAGCATCCGGTGCAACACCTACGAGCAGTACTTC.